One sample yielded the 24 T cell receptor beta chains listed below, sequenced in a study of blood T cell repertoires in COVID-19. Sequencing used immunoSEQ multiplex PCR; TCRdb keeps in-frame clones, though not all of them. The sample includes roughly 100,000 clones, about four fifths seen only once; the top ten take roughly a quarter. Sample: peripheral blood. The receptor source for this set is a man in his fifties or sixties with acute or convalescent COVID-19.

The CDR3 protein is CASSIVSGGNQPQHF. The DNA of the CDR3 is TGTGCCAGTAGTATAGTTTCGGGGGGCAATCAGCCCCAGCATTTT. The chain recombines TRBV19 with TRBJ1-5, with a weak D call TRBD1 (5 bases). The germline V gene encodes CDR1 LNHDA and CDR2 SQIVND (reference sequence). This CDR3 spans 15 amino acids. Trimming shortened V by 1 base and J by 2 bases, and 9 bases separated the two germline ends.

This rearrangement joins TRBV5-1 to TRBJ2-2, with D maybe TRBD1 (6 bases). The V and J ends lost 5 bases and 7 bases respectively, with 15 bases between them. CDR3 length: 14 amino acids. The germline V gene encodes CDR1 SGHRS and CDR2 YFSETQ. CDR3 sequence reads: CASREAGDSGELFF. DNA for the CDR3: TGCGCCAGCAGGGAAGCAGGGGATAGCGGGGAGCTGTTTTTT.

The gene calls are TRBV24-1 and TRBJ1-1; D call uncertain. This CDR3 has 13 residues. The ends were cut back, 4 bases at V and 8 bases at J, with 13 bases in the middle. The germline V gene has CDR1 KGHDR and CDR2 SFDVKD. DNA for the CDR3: TGTGCCACCAGTGAGCCTGGTCGTGAGGAAGCTTTCTTT. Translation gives CATSEPGREEAFF.

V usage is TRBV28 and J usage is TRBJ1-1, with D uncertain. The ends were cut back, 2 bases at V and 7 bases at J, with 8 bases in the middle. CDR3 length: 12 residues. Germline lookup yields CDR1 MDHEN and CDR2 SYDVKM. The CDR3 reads CASSLAAGEAFF. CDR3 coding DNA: TGTGCCAGCAGTTTAGCCGCAGGTGAAGCTTTCTTT.

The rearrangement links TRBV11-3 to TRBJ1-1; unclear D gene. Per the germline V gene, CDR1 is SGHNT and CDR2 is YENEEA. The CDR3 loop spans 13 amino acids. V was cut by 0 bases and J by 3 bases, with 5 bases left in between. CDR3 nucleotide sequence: TGTGCCAGCAGCTTAGAGCGGGACACTGAAGCTTTCTTT. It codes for CASSLERDTEAFF.

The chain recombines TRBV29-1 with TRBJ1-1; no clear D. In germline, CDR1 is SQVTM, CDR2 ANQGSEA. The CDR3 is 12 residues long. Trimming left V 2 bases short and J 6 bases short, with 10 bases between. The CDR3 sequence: CSVESGLPEAFF. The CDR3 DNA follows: TGCAGCGTTGAATCGGGTCTCCCTGAAGCTTTCTTT.

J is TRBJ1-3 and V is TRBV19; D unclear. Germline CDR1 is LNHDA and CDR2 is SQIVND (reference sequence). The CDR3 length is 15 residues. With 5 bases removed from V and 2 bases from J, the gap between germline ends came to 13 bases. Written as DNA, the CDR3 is TGTGCCAGTAGTCCCCACACGAGCGCTGGAAACACCATATATTTT. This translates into CASSPHTSAGNTIYF.

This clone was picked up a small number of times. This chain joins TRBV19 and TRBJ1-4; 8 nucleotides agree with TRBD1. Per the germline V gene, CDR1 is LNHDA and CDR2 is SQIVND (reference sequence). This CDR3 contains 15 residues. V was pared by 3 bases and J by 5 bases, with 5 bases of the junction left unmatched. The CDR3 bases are TGTGCCAGTAGTATGGGGGACAGGTCGAATGAAAAACTGTTTTTT. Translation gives CASSMGDRSNEKLFF.

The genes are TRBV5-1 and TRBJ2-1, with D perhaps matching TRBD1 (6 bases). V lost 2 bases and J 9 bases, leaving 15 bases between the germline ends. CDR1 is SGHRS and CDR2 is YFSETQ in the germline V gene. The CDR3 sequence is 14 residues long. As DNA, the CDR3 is TGCGCCAGCAGCTTAGGTCCAGGGGATGGTGAGCAGTTCTTC. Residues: CASSLGPGDGEQFF. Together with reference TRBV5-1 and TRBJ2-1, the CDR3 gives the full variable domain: KAGVTQTPRYLIKTRGQQVTLSCSPISGHRSVSWYQQTPGQGLQFLFEYFSETQRNKGNFPGRFSGRQFSNSRSEMNVSTLELGDSALYLCASSLGPGDGEQFFGPGTRLTVL.

CDR3 protein: CASRTGVNEKLFF. Here the CDR3 DNA reads TGTGCCAGTAGAACAGGGGTGAACGAAAAACTGTTTTTT. This chain links TRBV19 with TRBJ1-4; 7 nucleotides agree with TRBD1. The V gene's germline CDR1 is LNHDA and CDR2 SQIVND (reference sequence). The J segment lost 8 bases and the V segment lost 6 bases, leaving 6 bases of the junction unmatched. The CDR3 is made up of 13 amino acids.

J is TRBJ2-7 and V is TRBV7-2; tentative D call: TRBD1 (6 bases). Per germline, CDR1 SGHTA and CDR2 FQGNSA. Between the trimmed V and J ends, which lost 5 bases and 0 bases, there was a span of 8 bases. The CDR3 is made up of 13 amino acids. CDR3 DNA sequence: TGTGCCAGCAGCGGGACACGCTCCTACGAGCAGTACGTC. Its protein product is CASSGTRSYEQYV.

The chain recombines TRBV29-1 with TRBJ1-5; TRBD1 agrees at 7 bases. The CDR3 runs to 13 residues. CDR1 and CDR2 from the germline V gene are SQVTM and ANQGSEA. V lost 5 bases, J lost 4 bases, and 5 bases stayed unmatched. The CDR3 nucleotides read TGCAGCGTTCGGGACAGCCTAAATCAGCCCCAGCATTTT. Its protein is CSVRDSLNQPQHF. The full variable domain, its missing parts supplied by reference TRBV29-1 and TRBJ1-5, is SAVISQKPSRDICQRGTSLTIQCQVDSQVTMMFWYRQQPGQSLTLIATANQGSEATYESGFVIDKFPISRPNLTFSTLTVSNMSPEDSSIYLCSVRDSLNQPQHFGDGTRLSIL.

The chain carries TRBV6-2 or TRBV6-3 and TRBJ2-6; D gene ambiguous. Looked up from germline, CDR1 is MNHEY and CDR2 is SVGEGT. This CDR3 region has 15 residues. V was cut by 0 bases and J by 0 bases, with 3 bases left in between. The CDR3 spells CASSYSSSGANVLTF. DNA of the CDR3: TGTGCCAGCAGTTACTCCAGCTCTGGGGCCAACGTCCTGACTTTC.

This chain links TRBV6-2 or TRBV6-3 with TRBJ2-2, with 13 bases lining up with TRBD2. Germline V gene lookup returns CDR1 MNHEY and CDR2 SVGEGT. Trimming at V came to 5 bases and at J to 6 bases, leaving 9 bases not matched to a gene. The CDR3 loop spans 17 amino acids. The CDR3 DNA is TGTGCCAGCAGTCGGGCAGGACTAGCGGGAGAAGCCGGGGAGCTGTTTTTT. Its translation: CASSRAGLAGEAGELFF.

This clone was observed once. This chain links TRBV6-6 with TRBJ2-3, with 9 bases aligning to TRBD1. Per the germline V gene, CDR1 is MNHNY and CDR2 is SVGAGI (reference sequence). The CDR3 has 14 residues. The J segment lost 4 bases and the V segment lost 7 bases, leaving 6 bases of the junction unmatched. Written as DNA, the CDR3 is TGTGCCAGCAATATACAGGGGGCTTCAGATACGCAGTATTTT. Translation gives CASNIQGASDTQYF.

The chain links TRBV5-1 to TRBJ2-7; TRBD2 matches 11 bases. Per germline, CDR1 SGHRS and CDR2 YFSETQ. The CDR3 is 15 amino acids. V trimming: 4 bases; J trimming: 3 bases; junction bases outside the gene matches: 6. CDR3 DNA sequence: TGCGCCAGCAGCCTTGGACTAGCGGGTAACTACGAGCAGTACTTC. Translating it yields CASSLGLAGNYEQYF.

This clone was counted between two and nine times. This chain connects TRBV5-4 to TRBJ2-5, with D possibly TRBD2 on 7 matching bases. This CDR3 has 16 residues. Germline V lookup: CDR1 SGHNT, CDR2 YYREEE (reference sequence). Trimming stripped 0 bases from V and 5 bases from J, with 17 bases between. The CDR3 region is CASSLGGGAGMETQYF. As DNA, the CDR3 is TGTGCCAGCAGCTTGGGGGGGGGCGCGGGGATGGAGACCCAGTACTTC.

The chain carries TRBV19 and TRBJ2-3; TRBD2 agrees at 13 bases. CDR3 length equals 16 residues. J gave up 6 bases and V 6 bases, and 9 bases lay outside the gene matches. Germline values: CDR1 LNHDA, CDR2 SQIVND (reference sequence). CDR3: CASRPLLAGGRDTQYF. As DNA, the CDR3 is TGTGCCAGTAGACCCTTACTAGCGGGAGGGAGGGATACGCAGTATTTT. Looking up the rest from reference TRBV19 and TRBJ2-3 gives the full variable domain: DGGITQSPKYLFRKEGQNVTLSCEQNLNHDAMYWYRQDPGQGLRLIYYSQIVNDFQKGDIAEGYSVSREKKESFPLTVTSAQKNPTAFYLCASRPLLAGGRDTQYFGPGTRLTVL.

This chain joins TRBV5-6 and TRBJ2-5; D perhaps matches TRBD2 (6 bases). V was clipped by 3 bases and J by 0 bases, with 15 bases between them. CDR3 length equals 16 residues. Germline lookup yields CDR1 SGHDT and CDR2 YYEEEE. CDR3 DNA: TGTGCCAGCAGCTCTCCGGGACGGGGGTACCAAGAGACCCAGTACTTC. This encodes CASSSPGRGYQETQYF.

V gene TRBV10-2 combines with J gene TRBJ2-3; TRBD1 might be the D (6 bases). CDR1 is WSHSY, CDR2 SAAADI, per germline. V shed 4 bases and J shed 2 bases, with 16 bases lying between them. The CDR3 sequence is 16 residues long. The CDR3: CASSGTAIVDTDTQYF. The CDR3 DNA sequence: TGCGCCAGCAGTGGGACAGCCATAGTCGACACAGATACGCAGTATTTT.

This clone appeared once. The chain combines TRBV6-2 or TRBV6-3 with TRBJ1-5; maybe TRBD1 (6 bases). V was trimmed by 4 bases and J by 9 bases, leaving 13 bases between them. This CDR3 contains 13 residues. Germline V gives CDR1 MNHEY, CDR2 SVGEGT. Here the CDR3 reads CASSSGDRWPQHF. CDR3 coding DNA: TGTGCCAGCAGTTCAGGGGACCGCTGGCCCCAGCATTTT.

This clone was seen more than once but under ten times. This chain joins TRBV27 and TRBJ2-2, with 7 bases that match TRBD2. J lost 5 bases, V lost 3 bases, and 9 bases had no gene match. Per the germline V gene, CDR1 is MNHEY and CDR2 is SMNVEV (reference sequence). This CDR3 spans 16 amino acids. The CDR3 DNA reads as TGTGCCAGCAGTTTTTGGCGGGAGCGGAGGACCGGGGAGCTGTTTTTT. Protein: CASSFWRERRTGELFF.

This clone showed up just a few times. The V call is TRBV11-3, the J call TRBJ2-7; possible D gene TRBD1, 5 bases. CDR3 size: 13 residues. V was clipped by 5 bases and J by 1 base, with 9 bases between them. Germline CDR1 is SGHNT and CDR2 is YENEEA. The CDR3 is CASSQDRSYEQYV. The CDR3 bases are TGTGCCAGCAGCCAAGACAGATCCTACGAGCAGTACGTC.

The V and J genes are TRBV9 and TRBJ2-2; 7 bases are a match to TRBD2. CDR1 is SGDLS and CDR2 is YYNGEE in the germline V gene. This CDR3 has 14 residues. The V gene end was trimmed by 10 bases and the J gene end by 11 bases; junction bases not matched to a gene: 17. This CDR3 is CARRRTRAIRELFF. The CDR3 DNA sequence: TGTGCCCGCCGAAGGACTAGAGCGATACGAGAGCTGTTTTTT.